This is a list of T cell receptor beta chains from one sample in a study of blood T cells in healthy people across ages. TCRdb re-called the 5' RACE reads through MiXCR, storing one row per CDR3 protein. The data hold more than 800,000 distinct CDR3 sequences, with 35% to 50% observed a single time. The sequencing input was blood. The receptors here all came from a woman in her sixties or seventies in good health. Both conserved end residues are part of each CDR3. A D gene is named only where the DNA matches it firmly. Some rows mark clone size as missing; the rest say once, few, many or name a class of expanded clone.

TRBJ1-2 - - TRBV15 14 CATSRAGYLHGYTF TGTGCCACCAGCAGAGCGGGATATCTACATGGCTACACCTTC
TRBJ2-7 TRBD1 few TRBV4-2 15 CASSRQGQAVYEQYF TGTGCCAGCAGCCGCCAGGGACAGGCCGTGTACGAGCAGTACTTC
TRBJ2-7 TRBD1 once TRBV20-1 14 CSARSGQGVSEQYF TGCAGTGCTAGGTCGGGACAGGGGGTTTCCGAGCAGTACTTC
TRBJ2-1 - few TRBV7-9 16 CASSLGRSGDYNEQFF TGTGCCAGCAGCTTAGGGAGGTCGGGAGACTACAATGAGCAGTTCTTC
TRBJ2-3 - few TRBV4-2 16 CASSQGGGLNTDTQYF TGTGCCAGCAGCCAAGGCGGCGGGCTAAACACAGATACGCAGTATTTT
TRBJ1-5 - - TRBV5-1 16 CASSLGDTGRNQPQHF TGCGCCAGCAGCTTGGGGGATACAGGGCGGAATCAGCCCCAGCATTTT
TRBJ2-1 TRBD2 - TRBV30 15 CAWSVTSGPLNEQFF TGTGCCTGGAGTGTAACTAGCGGGCCCCTCAATGAGCAGTTCTTC
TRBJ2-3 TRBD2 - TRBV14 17 CASSHPTSGIFTDTQYF TGTGCCAGCAGCCACCCGACTAGCGGGATCTTCACAGATACGCAGTATTTT
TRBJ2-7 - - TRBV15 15 CATSRDLGGSYEQYF TGTGCCACCAGCAGAGATCTTGGGGGCTCCTACGAGCAGTACTTC
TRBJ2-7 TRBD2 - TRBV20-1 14 CSARPGLANYEQYF TGCAGTGCTAGGCCGGGACTAGCTAACTACGAGCAGTACTTC
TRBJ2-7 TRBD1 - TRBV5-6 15 CASSSRTGITYEQYF TGTGCCAGCAGCTCCCGGACAGGGATAACCTACGAGCAGTACTTC
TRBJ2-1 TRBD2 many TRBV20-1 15 CSATPGLAGGHEQFF TGCAGTGCTACTCCGGGACTAGCGGGAGGCCATGAGCAGTTCTTC
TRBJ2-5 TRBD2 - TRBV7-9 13 CASVGRAQETQYF TGTGCCAGCGTTGGGAGGGCCCAAGAGACCCAGTACTTC